The rows below give T cell receptor beta chains drawn from one sample of a study of cytomegalovirus exposure and HLA in healthy donors. TCRdb's table, derived via immunoSEQ multiplex PCR, lists solely in-frame clones and lacks some. The repertoire holds 95,000 to 100,000 clones, with about four fifths as singletons. Sequencing was done on a sample of PBMCs. The receptor set was obtained from a woman in her thirties or forties in good health and CMV-seronegative. CDR3s include the opening cysteine and the closing phenylalanine or tryptophan. Only some rows state a clone size, as once, few, many or a class for expanded clones.

clone_size v_call cdr3_aa
. TRBV19 CASSKRGEQYF
few TRBV9 CASSVPPDSSYNEQFF
. TRBV7-8 CASSVTPAYNEQFF
. TRBV30 CAWSVGVLSSGNTIYF
. TRBV4-3 CASSQDWGLAGGGRETQYF
. TRBV19 CASSKSGGAYEQYF
. TRBV4-2 CASSQDGLAGFYEQFF
. TRBV29-1 CSAGTSGDEQFF
. TRBV6-5 CASRKGQGNEKLFF
. TRBV7-9 CASSPTPGQGPYEQYF
. TRBV18 CASSREDRGTGGEAFF
. TRBV6-4 CASSDSRLRDGSYNEQFF
. TRBV7-9 CSSSLSSGAGELFF
. TRBV10-1 CASSASGGTDTQYF
few TRBV11-2 CASSLAVGARYEQYF
once TRBV4-3 CASSQDQEAGYSPLHF
few TRBV7-8 CASSLTSGLPYEQYF
few TRBV29-1 CSARVPTTEAFF
few TRBV7-3 CASSLLDSEQFF
once TRBV18 CASSPQPGLGKNEQYF
. TRBV6-5 CASREPRTGLTEAFF
. TRBV5-1 CASSLESEMNTEAFF
. TRBV27 CASTILGNNEQFF
few TRBV18 CASSPRNRGTMNTEAFF
. TRBV6-4 CASSGPGQGHTEAFF
few TRBV2 CASTEGQINEKLFF
. TRBV28 CASSKNRVELFF
. TRBV11-3 CASSAGLASQETQYF
. TRBV28 CASSSTTGTFYEQYF
few TRBV7-8 CASSLGSGGADEQFF
. TRBV16 CASSRDRDNEKLFF
few TRBV5-4 CASSTGTVNYGYTF
. TRBV5-1 CASSSNAAGKETQYF
. TRBV6-1 CASSGTSYNEQFF
. TRBV5-1 CASSLDVSPLEQYF
. TRBV19 CASSIDRRGDRDGYTF
. TRBV23-1 CASAFTGISGNTIYF
. TRBV7-2 CASSSTGTANEKLFF
. TRBV19 CASSIGQGTEQFF
. TRBV11-2 CASSLSTSRETQYF
. TRBV4-2 CASSQAALAGSPDTQYF
. TRBV7-8 CASSLGVRAFYEQYF
. TRBV4-1 CASSQGIPGLANFEQYF
. TRBV21-1 CASSKVGGSDTEAFF
. TRBV11-3 CASSLDWPSGGYTGELFF
. TRBV4-3 CASSREWGLGAYEQYF
. TRBV11-2 CASSSLSKQYF
once TRBV11-2 CASSFNRGLAGGTGELFF
. TRBV10-3 CAISAQGAGNEKLFF
. TRBV7-9 CASLRGNTEAFF
. TRBV27 CASRRDRQYSPLHF
. TRBV5-1 CASSLGLSGGGSYEQYF
once TRBV9 CASSTPLAGGNNEQFF
. TRBV7-9 CASNLDWGSPRVGGELFF
few TRBV11-3 CASSPQLAGGLETQYF
. TRBV12-5 CASRDAVSPLHF
. TRBV7-9 CSSSLRRDTQYF